This TCR beta chain was found in a study of shared clonotypes between healthy human individuals. Study-level information: Per donor, CD8 memory used one plate, CD8 naive used two, CD4 memory used three and CD4 naive used three. General study findings and limits: Sorted-subset sequencing, rarefaction showed, was incomplete despite large depth. Among several donors, approximately 5.4% of naive CD4 clonotypes were found in common.

The protocol was immunoSEQ multiplex PCR, while the TCRdb copy is restricted to in-frame clones and leaves out a portion. The table includes some 2.4 million clones, approximately 94% detected once. CDR3 length: 17 residues. Looked up from germline, CDR1 is MGHRA and CDR2 is YSYEKL. V gave up 3 bases and J gave up 7 bases; unmatched junction bases: 10. As concerns this clone: Its matching antigen is unknown.

This receptor was taken from a young man in good health. Some clones in this sample may be carry-over from other donors' samples. The sample was naive CD4+ T cells from PBMCs. Subset: CD45RA+ positively selected. The V call is TRBV4-1, the J call TRBJ1-3; 12 bases match TRBD1. In nucleotides, the CDR3 is TGCGCCAGCAGCCATAGCCGGGACAGGGGGCTTACTAACACCATATATTTT. It is translated as CASSHSRDRGLTNTIYF.